These 26 T cell receptor beta chains were all obtained from the same sample, sequenced in a study of response to subunit inactivated influenza vaccine. Each CDR3 protein is one row after TCRdb ran MiXCR on the RT-PCR reads. The sample has just under 550,000 distinct CDR3 sequences; around a quarter are singletons. These data are also associated with another study on T cells expressing NK-cell markers. Per that paper: With UMIs, 5'RACE template switching was used to make TCR beta cDNA.

This specimen consisted of CD4+ T cells sorted from PBMCs, obtained roughly 12 days after vaccination. The receptors originated from a man between 50 and 59 years old who received an inactivated influenza vaccine.

This clonotype appeared a few times. The CDR3 reads CSAKTGAVRTEAFF. The CDR3 DNA follows: TGCAGTGCCAAGACAGGGGCGGTGAGGACTGAAGCTTTCTTT. This chain joins TRBV20-1 and TRBJ1-1; 8 bases agree with TRBD1. This CDR3 contains 14 residues. V gave up 6 bases and J gave up 5 bases; unmatched junction bases: 11. Germline V gives CDR1 DFQATT, CDR2 SNEGSKA (reference sequence).

V usage is TRBV15 and J usage is TRBJ2-1; 7 bases map to TRBD1. J was trimmed by 5 bases and V by 7 bases; bases with no gene match: 8. The CDR3 extends over 14 amino acids. Germline V gene data show CDR1 as LNHNV and CDR2 as YYDKDF (reference sequence). The CDR3 nucleotides read TGTGCCACCACCCGGGACAGAATTAACAATGAGCAGTTCTTC. Translating gives CATTRDRINNEQFF.

The J gene is TRBJ2-7, the V gene TRBV5-1; D is ambiguous. Per germline, CDR1 SGHRS and CDR2 YFSETQ. The length of the CDR3 is 14 residues. V dropped 4 bases and J dropped 3 bases, with 14 bases sitting between them. The DNA of the CDR3 is TGCGCCAGCAGCCCCTCATTCGGGTACTACGAGCAGTACTTC. The encoded protein is CASSPSFGYYEQYF.

This clonotype was counted a few times. This chain links TRBV20-1 with TRBJ2-7; either TRBD1 or TRBD2 may fit D (5 bases each). The length of the CDR3 is 13 residues. The germline V and J ends were trimmed by 6 bases and 0 bases, with 12 bases remaining between them. Germline V gene data show CDR1 as DFQATT and CDR2 as SNEGSKA (reference sequence). The CDR3 sequence: CSATGPSSYEQYF. The CDR3 DNA is TGCAGTGCAACGGGACCCAGCTCCTACGAGCAGTACTTC.

The rearrangement joins TRBV19 to TRBJ2-7; weak D call: TRBD1 (5 bases). Germline CDR1 and CDR2: LNHDA and SQIVND (reference sequence). V lost 5 bases to trimming and J lost 3 bases, with 11 bases between them. This CDR3 contains 13 residues. The CDR3 nucleotides read TGTGCCAGTAGTTCCACTGACAGCTACGAGCAGTACTTC. This gives the protein CASSSTDSYEQYF.

The chain recombines TRBV11-1 with TRBJ2-7; the match to TRBD2 covers 7 bases. Germline CDR1 reads SGHAT; CDR2 reads FQDESV (reference sequence). This CDR3 has 14 amino acids. V was clipped by 7 bases and J by 0 bases; unmatched bases: 6. CDR3 in amino acids: CASTYGGSSYEQYF. The CDR3 bases are TGTGCCAGCACGTATGGCGGGAGCTCCTACGAGCAGTACTTC.

This clonotype was counted only a few times. The chain joins TRBV28 to TRBJ2-7; D might be TRBD1 (5 bases). V lost 4 bases and J lost 0, with 10 bases in between. The CDR3 spans 14 residues. CDR1 is MDHEN, CDR2 SYDVKM, per germline. The CDR3: CASSSRQFSYEQYF. CDR3 coding DNA: TGTGCCAGCAGTTCGCGACAGTTCTCCTACGAGCAGTACTTC.

V is TRBV10-3 and J is TRBJ2-7; 10 bases are shared with TRBD1. The CDR3 has 15 amino acids. V lost 6 bases to trimming and J lost 2 bases; unmatched junction nucleotides: 7. In germline, CDR1 is ENHRY, CDR2 SYGVKD. This chain's CDR3 is CAIRPGQGLTYEQYF. The CDR3 DNA follows: TGTGCCATCAGGCCGGGACAGGGGTTGACCTACGAGCAGTACTTC.

This clonotype was seen only a few times. The J gene is TRBJ2-2, the V gene TRBV5-1, with a weak D call TRBD1 (6 bases). There are 13 residues in the CDR3. Germline V gene lookup returns CDR1 SGHRS and CDR2 YFSETQ. With 2 bases removed from V and 6 bases from J, the gap between germline ends came to 8 bases. For the CDR3, the DNA is TGCGCCAGCAGCTTTGGGGGCTCCGGGGAGCTGTTTTTT. This translates into CASSFGGSGELFF. The full variable domain, rest sourced from reference TRBV5-1 and TRBJ2-2, is KAGVTQTPRYLIKTRGQQVTLSCSPISGHRSVSWYQQTPGQGLQFLFEYFSETQRNKGNFPGRFSGRQFSNSRSEMNVSTLELGDSALYLCASSFGGSGELFFGEGSRLTVL.

This clonotype was recorded at least ten times. J is TRBJ2-5 and V is TRBV24-1, with 8 bases lining up with TRBD1. CDR3 length: 15 residues. J lost 0 bases, V lost 4 bases, and 3 bases had no gene match. Looked up from germline, CDR1 is KGHDR and CDR2 is SFDVKD. CDR3 sequence: CATSDPTGDQETQYF. Written as DNA, the CDR3 is TGTGCCACCAGTGACCCGACAGGGGACCAAGAGACCCAGTACTTC.

This chain connects TRBV4-1 to TRBJ2-1; 11 bases are a match to TRBD2. CDR1 MGHRA and CDR2 YSYEKL come from the germline V gene. The CDR3 covers 16 residues. The V and J ends lost 3 bases and 8 bases, in that order; junction bases with no gene match: 9. DNA for the CDR3: TGCGCCAGCAGCCATGGTAGCGGGGGGGCTTGGGATGAGCAGTTCTTC. Amino acid sequence: CASSHGSGGAWDEQFF.

This clonotype was counted many times. This chain links TRBV11-2 with TRBJ1-2, with D tentatively TRBD1 (6 bases). CDR1 and CDR2 from the germline V gene are SGHAT and FQNNGV. V lost 0 bases and J lost 13, with 18 bases in between. This CDR3 is built from 14 residues. Written as DNA, the CDR3 is TGTGCCAGCAGCTTAGATGACTCGTGGGACACCCCCACCTTC. Translation gives CASSLDDSWDTPTF.

The gene calls are TRBV19 and TRBJ2-7; TRBD1 agrees at 7 bases. V trimming: 3 bases; J trimming: 4 bases; junction bases outside the gene matches: 12. The CDR3 is 16 residues long. Germline V gives CDR1 LNHDA, CDR2 SQIVND (reference sequence). The CDR3 reads CASSISVSRGNYEQYF. As DNA, the CDR3 is TGTGCCAGTAGTATTTCGGTTAGCAGGGGGAATTACGAGCAGTACTTC.

The rearrangement uses TRBV9 and TRBJ2-7; 8 nucleotides match TRBD2. Germline loops: CDR1 SGDLS, CDR2 YYNGEE. The CDR3 spans 14 residues. The V and J ends lost 3 bases and 4 bases, in that order; junction bases with no gene match: 6. In DNA form, the CDR3 reads TGTGCCAGCAGCGCAGGACTAGCCGAATACGAGCAGTACTTC. Its translation: CASSAGLAEYEQYF.

In this sample, this clonotype turned up a few times. The rearrangement uses TRBV20-1 and TRBJ2-5; TRBD2 is a possible D gene (5 bases). Germline-derived CDR1 and CDR2 are DFQATT and SNEGSKA (reference sequence). V was trimmed by 0 bases and J by 5 bases, leaving 13 bases between them. The CDR3 loop spans 14 amino acids. For the CDR3, the DNA is TGCAGTGCTAGAGATACGGGCGGGTTGGAGACCCAGTACTTC. This gives the protein CSARDTGGLETQYF.

This clonotype was seen a few times. The V and J genes are TRBV6-2 or TRBV6-3 and TRBJ2-1; 7 bases map to TRBD2. Germline V gene sequence: CDR1 MNHEY, CDR2 SVGEGT. V shed 0 bases, J shed 4 bases, and the junction held 3 bases outside the gene matches. The CDR3 runs 15 residues. The DNA of the CDR3 is TGTGCCAGCAGTTACTCCGGGGGGAATTACAATGAGCAGTTCTTC. Its translation: CASSYSGGNYNEQFF.

In its sample, this clonotype was seen many times. The genes are TRBV12-3 or TRBV12-4 and TRBJ2-7, with 9 bases matching TRBD1. J lost 4 bases, V lost 5 bases, and 6 bases had no gene match. CDR3 length equals 14 residues. The CDR3 loop is CASSIGTGIYEQYF. Here the CDR3 DNA reads TGTGCCAGCAGTATCGGGACAGGGATTTACGAGCAGTACTTC.

In its sample, this clonotype was seen a few times. The genes are TRBV11-2 and TRBJ2-3; a weak D match, TRBD2 (7 bases). V shed 5 bases and J shed 3 bases, with 12 bases lying between them. Germline V gene sequence: CDR1 SGHAT, CDR2 FQNNGV. This CDR3 has 14 residues. CDR3 amino acids: CASSPRGTTDTQYF. DNA for the CDR3: TGTGCCAGCAGCCCGCGGGGGACAACAGATACGCAGTATTTT.

The table lists this clonotype with a few counts. This sequence joins TRBV7-6 and TRBJ2-5; D uncertain. Trimming pared 1 base from V and 6 bases from J, leaving 12 bases between. Germline CDR1 SGHVS, CDR2 FNYEAQ. The CDR3 consists of 14 residues. The CDR3 DNA sequence: TGTGCCAGCAGCTTAGAAGCTAGTGCGAAGACCCAGTACTTC. Translation gives CASSLEASAKTQYF.

J is TRBJ2-1 and V is TRBV12-3 or TRBV12-4, with 7 bases fitting TRBD2. This CDR3 is built from 16 residues. J was trimmed by 6 bases and V by 6 bases; bases with no gene match: 14. CDR3 loop: CASSRFGAGEGNEQFF. The CDR3, as DNA: TGTGCCAGCAGCCGCTTTGGGGCGGGGGAGGGCAATGAGCAGTTCTTC.

This chain connects TRBV12-3 or TRBV12-4 to TRBJ1-3; a possible D gene is TRBD1 (5 bases). V was pared by 3 bases and J by 4 bases, with 13 bases between. This CDR3 is 15 amino acids long. The CDR3 DNA sequence: TGTGCCAGCAGTTTCGCCTACGAGGGGGGAAACACCATATATTTT. This translates into CASSFAYEGGNTIYF.

The chain has TRBV24-1 and TRBJ2-3; D is tentatively TRBD1 or TRBD2 (5 bases each). The V and J ends lost 5 bases and 2 bases respectively, with 13 bases between them. The germline gives CDR1 KGHDR, CDR2 SFDVKD. The CDR3 sequence is 15 residues long. CDR3 protein: CATSAPTGLTDTQYF. CDR3 nucleotides: TGTGCCACCAGTGCACCCACGGGGCTCACAGATACGCAGTATTTT.

This clonotype was detected only a few times. The V gene is TRBV28, the J gene TRBJ1-5; D is ambiguous. Germline CDR1 and CDR2: MDHEN and SYDVKM. The CDR3 covers 13 residues. The V and J ends lost 8 bases and 4 bases respectively, with 12 bases between them. CDR3 residues: CASRTTLNQPQHF. The CDR3 DNA sequence: TGTGCCAGCCGTACAACGTTAAATCAGCCCCAGCATTTT.

There are a few counts of this clonotype. The V gene is TRBV7-2, the J gene TRBJ2-5, with D perhaps matching TRBD1 or TRBD2 (5 bases each). Trimming took 8 bases from V and 2 from J, leaving 18 bases between them. This CDR3 is built from 15 residues. Germline assignment: CDR1 SGHTA and CDR2 FQGNSA. CDR3 in DNA: TGTGCCAGCGCCCAGGCAGGGAGTTTTCAAGAGACCCAGTACTTC. Protein: CASAQAGSFQETQYF.

This clonotype was seen a few times. V usage is TRBV4-1 and J usage is TRBJ2-5; TRBD1 aligns across 9 bases. CDR1 and CDR2 (germline): MGHRA, YSYEKL. Trimming took 0 bases from V and 2 from J; bases not matched to a gene: 4. The CDR3 runs 16 residues. The CDR3 coding sequence is TGCGCCAGCAGCCAAGACGGGACAGGGAGACAAGAGACCCAGTACTTC. Translated, it gives CASSQDGTGRQETQYF.

The CDR3 DNA follows: TGCAGTGCTAGTGTAGGCGCGAACACCGGGGAGCTGTTTTTT. The encoded protein is CSASVGANTGELFF. The genes are TRBV20-1 and TRBJ2-2; D is uncertain. CDR1 is DFQATT, CDR2 SNEGSKA, per germline (reference sequence). This CDR3 is built from 14 residues. Trimming removed 3 bases at V and 0 bases at J, with 8 bases between.